One T cell receptor delta chain is described in this entry. The antigen is unknown. This is likely an artifact of a read error, given a far larger clone one base away. Additional DNA sequences in this sample encode the identical CDR3. The record originates from a study of γδ T cells in repeated Plasmodium falciparum infection. The study, taken as a whole, reports: Vdelta2-negative gammadelta repertoires appeared less diverse and less shared in Malian than Australian children.

TCRdb reanalysed the multiplex PCR reads via CATT. The sample yields approximately 53,000 delta-chain clones, over 1.5% seen once. The CDR3 covers 21 residues. The V segment lost 5 bases and the J segment 2 bases; nucleotides outside the gene matches: 24. CDR1 is TSWWSYY, CDR2 QGS, per germline. Bulk repertoires came from Vgamma9/Vdelta2+ or Vdelta2-negative gammadelta T cells flow-sorted from PBMC. The chain joins TRDV1 to TRDJ1; 9 nucleotides agree with TRDD3. The J gene, absent from TCRdb, was called here by matching the DNA to germline. The receptor was isolated from a pool of human donors (malaria-infected and uninfected, not separated). Material: gamma-delta T cells from blood. CDR3 region: CALGLLPDVLGDQPNTDKLIF. For the CDR3, the DNA is TGTGCTCTTGGGCTCCTTCCTGACGTACTGGGGGACCAACCTAATACCGATAAACTCATCTTT.